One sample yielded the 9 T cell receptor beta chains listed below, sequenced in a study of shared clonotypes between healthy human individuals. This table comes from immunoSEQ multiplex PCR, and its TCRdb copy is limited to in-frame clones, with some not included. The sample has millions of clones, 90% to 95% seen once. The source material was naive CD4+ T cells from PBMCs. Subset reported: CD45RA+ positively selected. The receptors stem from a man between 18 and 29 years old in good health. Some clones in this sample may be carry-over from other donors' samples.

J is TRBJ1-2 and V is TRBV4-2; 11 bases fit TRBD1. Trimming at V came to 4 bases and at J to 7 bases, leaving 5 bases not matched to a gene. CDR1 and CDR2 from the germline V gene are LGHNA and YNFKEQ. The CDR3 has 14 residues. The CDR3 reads CASSRGQGASGYTF. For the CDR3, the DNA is TGTGCCAGCAGCCGCGGACAGGGGGCGTCTGGCTACACCTTC.

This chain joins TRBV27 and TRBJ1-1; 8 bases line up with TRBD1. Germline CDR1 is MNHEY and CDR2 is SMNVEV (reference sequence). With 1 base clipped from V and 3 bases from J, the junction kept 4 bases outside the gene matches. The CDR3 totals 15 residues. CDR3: CASSLFATGDTEAFF. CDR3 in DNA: TGTGCCAGCAGTTTATTCGCGACAGGGGACACTGAAGCTTTCTTT.

CDR3: CASSPGGSGWTDTQYF. The CDR3 DNA follows: TGTGCCAGCAGCCCAGGGGGAAGCGGGTGGACAGATACGCAGTATTTT. The rearrangement links TRBV5-6 to TRBJ2-3; tentative D call: TRBD1 (7 bases). The CDR3 runs to 16 residues. V was shortened by 4 bases and J by 3 bases, with 18 bases between the two germline ends. Germline V gene data show CDR1 as SGHDT and CDR2 as YYEEEE.

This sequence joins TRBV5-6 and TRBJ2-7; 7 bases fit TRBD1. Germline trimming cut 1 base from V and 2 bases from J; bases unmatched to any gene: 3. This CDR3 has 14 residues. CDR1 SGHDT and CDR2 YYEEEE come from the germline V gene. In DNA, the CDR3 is TGTGCCAGCAGCTTGTATGGGACAGCCTACGAGCAGTACTTC. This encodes CASSLYGTAYEQYF.

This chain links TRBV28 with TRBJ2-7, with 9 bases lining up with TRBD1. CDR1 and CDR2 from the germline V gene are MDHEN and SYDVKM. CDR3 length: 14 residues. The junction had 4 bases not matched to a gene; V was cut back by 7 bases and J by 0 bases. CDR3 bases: TGTGCCAGCAACCTACAGGGGGCCTCCTACGAGCAGTACTTC. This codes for CASNLQGASYEQYF.

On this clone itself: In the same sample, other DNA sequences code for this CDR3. DNA for the CDR3: TGTGCCAGCAGTTTAATGGATGGCTACACCTTC. Translation gives CASSLMDGYTF. The chain carries TRBV28 and TRBJ1-2; D gene ambiguous. Deletions cut 2 bases from V and 6 bases from J, with 4 bases between. The germline V gene encodes CDR1 MDHEN and CDR2 SYDVKM. The CDR3 runs to 11 residues.

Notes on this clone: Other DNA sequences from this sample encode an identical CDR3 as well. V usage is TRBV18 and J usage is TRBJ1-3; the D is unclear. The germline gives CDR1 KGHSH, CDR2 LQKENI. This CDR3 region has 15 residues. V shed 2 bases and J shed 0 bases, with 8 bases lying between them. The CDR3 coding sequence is TGTGCCAGCTCACCATCGGCAAGCTCTGGAAACACCATATATTTT. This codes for CASSPSASSGNTIYF.

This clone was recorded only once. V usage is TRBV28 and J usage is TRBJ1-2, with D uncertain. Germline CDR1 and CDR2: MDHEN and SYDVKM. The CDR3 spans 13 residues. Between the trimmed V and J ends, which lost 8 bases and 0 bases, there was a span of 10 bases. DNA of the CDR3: TGTGCCAGCTATGGGTCCCCTAACTATGGCTACACCTTC. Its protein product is CASYGSPNYGYTF.

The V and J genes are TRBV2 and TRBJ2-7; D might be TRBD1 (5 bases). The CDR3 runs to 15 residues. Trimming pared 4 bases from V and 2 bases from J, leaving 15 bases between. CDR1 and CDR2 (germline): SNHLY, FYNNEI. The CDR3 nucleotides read TGTGCCAGCAGTGGCCCAAGGCAGGGCCCCTACGAGCAGTACTTC. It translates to CASSGPRQGPYEQYF.